This TCR beta chain was sequenced in a study of shared clonotypes between healthy human individuals. Study-level results: Some naive CD4 clonotypes, 5% to 5.5%, turned up in common across a handful of donors. Among the subsets, naive ones generally showed larger estimated richness than memory ones. Investigators collected only blood, and repertoires in tissues likely differ.

The trim removed 2 bases at V and 0 bases at J, leaving 12 bases unmatched. Germline CDR1 SNHLY, CDR2 FYNNEI. This CDR3 has 19 residues. Original handling: Owing to the provision of junction-only sequences devoid of quality scores by immunoSEQ, filtering differed. Libraries were prepared by immunoSEQ multiplex PCR; TCRdb keeps only in-frame clonotypes and omits some of them. That table supplies the V and J calls and clone size; D and trimming were determined from the DNA. The table has hundreds of thousands of clones, 85% to 95% seen once. Regarding this clone: Its antigen is undetermined.

CD45RO-negative, CCR7-selected cells formed the naive CD8 fraction, which excluded terminally differentiated effector memory CD45RA+ cells. The sequenced sample consisted of naive CD8+ T cells sorted from blood. The V gene is TRBV2, the J gene TRBJ2-2; 7 positions match TRBD2. This TCR was sampled from a woman aged 30 to 39 in good health. CDR3 protein: CASSESPWRENANTGELFF. The CDR3, as DNA: TGTGCCAGCAGTGAAAGTCCTTGGCGGGAGAACGCGAACACCGGGGAGCTGTTTTTT.